Presented here are 11 T cell receptor beta chains from one specimen sequenced in a study of CD8+CD57+ T cells in acquired aplastic anemia. CDR3 and TCR beta VDJ profiling relied on genomic DNA as the template. One entry per CDR3 protein results from TCRdb running MiXCR on the reads. The top ten hold 10% to 15% of the sample, which has fewer than 200,000 distinct CDR3 sequences, almost 50% seen once. By flow cytometry, patients selected for sequencing had shown an expansion of CD8+CD57+ cells. The sequencing input was sorted CD4+, CD8+, or CD8+CD57+ T cells (not recorded which) from PBMCs. Every receptor here comes from a human donor with aplastic anemia.

This clonotype was detected many times. This chain joins TRBV4-1 and TRBJ2-1; TRBD1 is a possible D gene (5 bases). Trimming pared 5 bases from V and 3 bases from J, leaving 11 bases between. The V gene's germline CDR1 is MGHRA and CDR2 YSYEKL. This CDR3 has 14 amino acids. As DNA, the CDR3 is TGCGCCAGCAGCTCAGAGACAGACTACAATGAGCAGTTCTTC. Amino acid sequence: CASSSETDYNEQFF.

There are many counts of this clonotype. The chain joins TRBV2 to TRBJ1-6, with a possible D match to TRBD1 (5 bases). Germline CDR1 SNHLY, CDR2 FYNNEI. This CDR3 has 16 amino acids. Trimming left V 5 bases short and J 7 bases short, with 18 bases between. The CDR3 region is CASSFDGTLGNSPLHF. The CDR3 nucleotides read TGTGCCAGCAGTTTTGACGGGACCTTAGGGAATTCACCCCTCCACTTT.

The chain joins TRBV20-1 to TRBJ2-7; 7 nucleotides agree with TRBD2. This CDR3 is 14 amino acids long. Germline assignment: CDR1 DFQATT and CDR2 SNEGSKA (reference sequence). The J segment lost 4 bases and the V segment lost 3 bases, leaving 9 bases of the junction unmatched. CDR3 sequence reads: CSARWRELTYEQYF. CDR3 DNA sequence: TGCAGTGCTAGGTGGCGGGAGTTAACGTACGAGCAGTACTTC.

This clonotype was seen at least ten times. The chain recombines TRBV15 with TRBJ2-4; tentatively, D is TRBD1 (6 bases). Germline CDR1 and CDR2: LNHNV and YYDKDF (reference sequence). The ends were cut back, 0 bases at V and 5 bases at J, with 8 bases in the middle. The CDR3 runs 14 residues. The CDR3 sequence is CATSRDTGQNIQYF. CDR3 DNA sequence: TGTGCCACCAGCAGAGATACAGGGCAAAACATTCAGTACTTC.

The chain recombines TRBV20-1 with TRBJ1-2; D call uncertain. The CDR3 is 11 amino acids. The germline CDR1 and CDR2 sequences are DFQATT and SNEGSKA (reference sequence). V lost 4 bases and J 3 bases, leaving 6 bases between the germline ends. In nucleotides, the CDR3 is TGCAGTGCTACCGGAGACTATGGCTACACCTTC. It specifies CSATGDYGYTF.

Concerning this clonotype: A much bigger clone sits one base away, suggesting this may be a read error. The rearrangement links TRBV12-3 or TRBV12-4 to TRBJ2-7, with D possibly being TRBD1 (5 bases). The CDR3 runs to 12 residues. The ends were cut back, 4 bases at V and 4 bases at J, with 8 bases in the middle. In nucleotides, the CDR3 is TGTGCCAGCAGTTCCCCAGGGTACGAGCAGTACTTC. Protein sequence: CASSSPGYEQYF.

This clonotype has at least ten counts. The V gene is TRBV5-1, the J gene TRBJ2-2; D ambiguous. V lost 1 base, J lost 0 bases, and 7 bases lay in between. Germline V CDR1 and CDR2: SGHRS, YFSETQ. The length of the CDR3 is 15 residues. The CDR3 reads CASSLLQTNTGELFF. The CDR3, as DNA: TGCGCCAGCAGCTTGTTGCAGACGAACACCGGGGAGCTGTTTTTT.

The CDR3, as DNA: TGCGCCAGCAGCTTGTATGTGGGGGCGCAGAACACTGAAGCTTTCTTT. It specifies CASSLYVGAQNTEAFF. V is TRBV5-1 and J is TRBJ1-1; D might be TRBD1 (6 bases). V shed 1 base and J shed 1 base, with 14 bases lying between them. Germline CDR1 reads SGHRS; CDR2 reads YFSETQ. The CDR3 consists of 16 residues.

The sample holds many counts of this clonotype. One junction end disagrees with the germline gene, perhaps due to a read error. V is TRBV10-3 and J is TRBJ1-2; D is ambiguous. This CDR3 is 17 amino acids long. Germline V gene sequence: CDR1 ENHRY, CDR2 SYGVKD. As DNA, the CDR3 is TGTGCCAGCAGTGATTCACCAGGCCTGCTAACTGTCTATGGCTACACCTTC. Its protein is CASSDSPGLLTVYGYTF.

The rearrangement joins TRBV10-3 to TRBJ1-1; a possible D gene is TRBD1 (5 bases). V lost 4 bases and J lost 1, with 13 bases in between. Per the germline V gene, CDR1 is ENHRY and CDR2 is SYGVKD. This CDR3 is built from 15 residues. CDR3 sequence reads: CAISAQGIGNTEAFF. The CDR3 DNA reads as TGTGCCATCAGTGCCCAGGGAATAGGGAACACTGAAGCTTTCTTT.

This clonotype appeared many times. The chain combines TRBV2 with TRBJ1-1; no clear D. The CDR3 covers 15 residues. The germline gives CDR1 SNHLY, CDR2 FYNNEI. V lost 6 bases to trimming and J lost 0 bases, with 14 bases between them. The CDR3 DNA reads TGTGCCAGCAGGGGGTGGAGCCAAATGAACACTGAAGCTTTCTTT. This sequence encodes CASRGWSQMNTEAFF.